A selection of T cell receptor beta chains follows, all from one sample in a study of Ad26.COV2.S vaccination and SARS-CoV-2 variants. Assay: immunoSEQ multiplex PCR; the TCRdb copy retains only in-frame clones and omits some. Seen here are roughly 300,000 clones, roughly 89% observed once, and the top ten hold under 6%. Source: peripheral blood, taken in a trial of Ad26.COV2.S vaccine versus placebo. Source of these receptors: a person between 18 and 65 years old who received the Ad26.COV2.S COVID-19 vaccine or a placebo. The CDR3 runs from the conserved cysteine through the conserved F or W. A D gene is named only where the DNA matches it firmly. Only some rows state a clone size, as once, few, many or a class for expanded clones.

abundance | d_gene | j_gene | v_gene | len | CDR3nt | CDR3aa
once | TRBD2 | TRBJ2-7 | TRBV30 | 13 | TGTGCCACCGGACTAGCGGGAGTGTACGAGCAGTACTTC | CATGLAGVYEQYF
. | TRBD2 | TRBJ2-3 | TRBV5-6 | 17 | TGTGCCAGCAGCTTGGTGGTAGCGGGGGCGGGCACAGATACGCAGTATTTT | CASSLVVAGAGTDTQYF
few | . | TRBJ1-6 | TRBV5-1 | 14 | TGCGCCAGCAGCTTGGAGGACGGAGGCTCACCCCTCCACTTT | CASSLEDGGSPLHF
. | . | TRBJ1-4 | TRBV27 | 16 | TGTGCCAGCAGTTTGAAAGGGGGTGCAACTAATGAAAAACTGTTTTTT | CASSLKGGATNEKLFF
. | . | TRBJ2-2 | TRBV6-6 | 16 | TGTGCCAGCAGTTACTACAGGACTACGAACACCGGGGAGCTGTTTTTT | CASSYYRTTNTGELFF
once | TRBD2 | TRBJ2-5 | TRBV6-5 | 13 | TGTGCCAGCAGGGGGAGCGGGGGCGAGACCCAGTACTTC | CASRGSGGETQYF
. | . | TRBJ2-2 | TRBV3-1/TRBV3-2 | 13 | TGTGCCAGCAGCCAAACAGGGTCCGGGGAGCTGTTTTTT | CASSQTGSGELFF
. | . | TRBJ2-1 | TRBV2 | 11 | TGTGCCAACACCGGGGTCTATGAGCAGTTCTTC | CANTGVYEQFF
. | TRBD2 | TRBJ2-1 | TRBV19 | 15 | TGTGCCAGTTCTAGCGGGGCCTACTCCTACAATGAGCAGTTCTTC | CASSSGAYSYNEQFF
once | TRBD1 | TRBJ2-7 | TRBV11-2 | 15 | TGTGCCAGCAGCCCTCGGACAGGGAGCTCCTACGAGCAGTACTTC | CASSPRTGSSYEQYF
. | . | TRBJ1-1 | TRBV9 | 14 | TGTGCCAGCAGCGTAGTGACGCGTAGCACTGAAGCTTTCTTT | CASSVVTRSTEAFF
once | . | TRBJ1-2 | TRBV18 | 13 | TGTGCCAGCTCACCAGTGGGGACCGATGGCTACACCTTC | CASSPVGTDGYTF
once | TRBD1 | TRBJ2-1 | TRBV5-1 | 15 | TGCGCCAGCAGCTTGGGGGACAGGGGTACCCTGTTGCAGTTCTTC | CASSLGDRGTLLQFF
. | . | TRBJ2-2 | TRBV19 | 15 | TGTGCCAGTAGTATCTCCGGGACAATAACGGGGGAGCTGTTTTTT | CASSISGTITGELFF
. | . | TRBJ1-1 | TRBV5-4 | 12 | TGTGCCAGCAGCAGGACCGAGACTGAAGCTTTCTTT | CASSRTETEAFF
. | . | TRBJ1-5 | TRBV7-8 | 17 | TGTGCCAGCAGCTTATACGAGGGGATTTCCGGCAATCAGCCCCAGCATTTT | CASSLYEGISGNQPQHF
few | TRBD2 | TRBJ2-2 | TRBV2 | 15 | TGTGCCAGCAAACCCGGGACTAGTGAAGGCGGGGAGCTGTTTTTT | CASKPGTSEGGELFF
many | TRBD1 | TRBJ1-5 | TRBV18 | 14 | TGTGCCAGCTCACCCGGGACAGCCAATCAGCCCCAGCATTTT | CASSPGTANQPQHF
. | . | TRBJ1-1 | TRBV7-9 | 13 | TGTGCCAGCAGCTTAGGAGGGCAGGGTGAAGCTTTCTTT | CASSLGGQGEAFF
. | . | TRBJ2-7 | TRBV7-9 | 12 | TGTGCCAGCAGCCTAGAAGTCTACGAGCAGTACTTC | CASSLEVYEQYF
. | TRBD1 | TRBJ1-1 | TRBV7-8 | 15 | TGTGCCAGCAGCTTGACGAGGACAGGGAACACTGAAGCTTTCTTT | CASSLTRTGNTEAFF
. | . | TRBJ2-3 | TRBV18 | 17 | TGTGCCAGCTCACTCTTCTCCATGGGGGCAAACGCAGATACGCAGTATTTT | CASSLFSMGANADTQYF
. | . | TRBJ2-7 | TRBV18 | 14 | TGTGCCAGCTCACCAACATCAGGGGACTACGAGCAGTACTTC | CASSPTSGDYEQYF